The 8 T cell receptor beta chains listed next were all sequenced from one sample in a study of CD8 T cells in ankylosing spondylitis. Each CDR3 protein gets one entry after TCRdb re-called the 5' RACE reads with MiXCR. The sample holds 250,000 to 350,000 distinct CDR3 sequences; roughly 20% are singletons and the top ten take approximately 3.7%. Sequenced input: blood, either unsorted or a sorted T cell fraction (not recorded which). These receptor sequences come from a female donor with ankylosing spondylitis or in good health (not recorded which).

The rearrangement joins TRBV20-1 to TRBJ2-1; no definite D call. In germline, CDR1 is DFQATT, CDR2 SNEGSKA (reference sequence). The CDR3 extends over 13 amino acids. CDR3 sequence reads: CSPEVSSYNEQFF. In nucleotides, the CDR3 is TGCAGCCCCGAAGTGAGCTCCTACAATGAGCAGTTCTTC.

The gene calls are TRBV5-1 and TRBJ1-1; D call uncertain. V shed 4 bases and J shed 4 bases, with 20 bases lying between them. This CDR3 contains 16 residues. The germline V gene encodes CDR1 SGHRS and CDR2 YFSETQ. This chain's CDR3 is CASSPSGPAPVTEAFF. CDR3 nucleotide sequence: TGCGCCAGCAGCCCCTCTGGACCGGCCCCGGTCACTGAAGCTTTCTTT.

This clonotype was seen only a few times. The chain is built from TRBV20-1 and TRBJ1-5; weak D call: TRBD1 (5 bases). V lost 3 bases and J 0 bases, leaving 6 bases between the germline ends. Germline V lookup: CDR1 DFQATT, CDR2 SNEGSKA (reference sequence). CDR3 length equals 13 residues. The CDR3 reads CSARTDSNQPQHF. The CDR3 coding sequence is TGCAGTGCTAGGACAGATAGCAATCAGCCCCAGCATTTT.

This rearrangement joins TRBV24-1 to TRBJ2-3; D is perhaps TRBD2 (6 bases). Per germline, CDR1 KGHDR and CDR2 SFDVKD. Trimming pared 9 bases from V and 7 bases from J, leaving 10 bases between. The CDR3 contains 11 residues. The CDR3, as DNA: TGTGCCACCCGGGACTTAAATACGCAGTATTTT. Protein product: CATRDLNTQYF.

Many counts were recorded for this clonotype. The chain couples TRBV6-1 to TRBJ2-1; 9 bases agree with TRBD2. Germline V gene data show CDR1 as MNHNS and CDR2 as SASEGT. The CDR3 runs 14 residues. V shed 10 bases and J 5 bases; nucleotides not matched to a gene: 9. Here the CDR3 reads CATSRLAVNNEQFF. The DNA for the CDR3 is TGTGCCACCTCGAGACTAGCGGTAAACAATGAGCAGTTCTTC.

The sample holds a few counts of this clonotype. The chain recombines TRBV5-5 with TRBJ2-7, with D uncertain. Trimming took off 0 bases at V and 0 bases at J, with 7 bases between the two ends. The length of the CDR3 is 14 residues. CDR1 is SGHKS and CDR2 is YYEKEE in the germline V gene (reference sequence). The CDR3 DNA follows: TGTGCCAGCAGCTTGGGGATTAACTCCTACGAGCAGTACTTC. Translated, it gives CASSLGINSYEQYF.

This chain links TRBV7-2 with TRBJ2-1, with a weak D call TRBD2 (6 bases). Looked up from germline, CDR1 is SGHTA and CDR2 is FQGNSA. The CDR3 is 16 residues long. With 6 bases removed from V and 3 bases from J, the gap between germline ends came to 18 bases. The CDR3 sequence: CASSFPLGGDYNEQFF. In nucleotides, the CDR3 is TGTGCCAGCAGTTTTCCTCTGGGGGGAGACTACAATGAGCAGTTCTTC.

This clonotype came up a few times. The chain recombines TRBV7-8 with TRBJ1-1, with D tentatively TRBD1 (5 bases). Germline CDR1 is SGHVS and CDR2 is FQNEAQ. V lost 7 bases and J lost 1, with 13 bases in between. CDR3 length: 14 residues. The CDR3 loop is CASTLGLTNTEAFF. Here the CDR3 DNA reads TGTGCCAGCACTCTGGGACTTACGAACACTGAAGCTTTCTTT.